The 8 T cell receptor beta chains listed next were all sequenced from one sample in a study of blood T cell repertoires in COVID-19. Produced via immunoSEQ multiplex PCR; TCRdb's table is partial and in-frame only. There are 100,000 or so clones in the sample; about 95% occur only once, and 4% to 5.5% lies in the top ten. Sequenced input: peripheral blood. The receptors shown here come from a human donor with active COVID-19. The donor label of this sample is uncertain.

The chain links TRBV18 to TRBJ2-7, with 9 bases matching TRBD1. V dropped 4 bases and J dropped 2; count of bases not matched to a gene: 9. Germline-derived CDR1 and CDR2 are KGHSH and LQKENI. The CDR3 is made up of 16 amino acids. The CDR3 coding sequence is TGTGCCAGCTCACGATCCGGGACAGGGAGAACCTACGAGCAGTACTTC. As protein: CASSRSGTGRTYEQYF. Drawing the rest from reference TRBV18 and TRBJ2-7, the complete variable domain is NAGVMQNPRHLVRRRGQEARLRCSPMKGHSHVYWYRQLPEEGLKFMVYLQKENIIDESGMPKERFSAEFPKEGPSILRIQQVVRGDSAAYFCASSRSGTGRTYEQYFGPGTRLTVT.

The CDR3 reads CASSAGLAGGPGEQFF. Written as DNA, the CDR3 is TGTGCCAGCAGCGCCGGACTAGCGGGGGGGCCGGGTGAGCAGTTCTTC. The gene calls are TRBV7-6 and TRBJ2-1; 15 bases are shared with TRBD2. CDR1 and CDR2 from the germline V gene are SGHVS and FNYEAQ. V was pared by 5 bases and J by 9 bases, with 8 bases of the junction left unmatched. The CDR3 runs 16 residues.

This clone is a singleton in its sample. The rearrangement links TRBV10-3 to TRBJ2-7; D is undetermined. Germline loops: CDR1 ENHRY, CDR2 SYGVKD. The V end lost 6 bases, the J end lost 5 bases, and 14 bases lay between the germline ends. The CDR3 has 13 residues. The CDR3 loop is CAISSFEFDEQYF. Written as DNA, the CDR3 is TGTGCCATCAGCTCATTTGAGTTCGACGAGCAGTACTTC.

The CDR3 protein is CATSDAMNTEAFF. CDR3 nucleotide sequence: TGTGCCACCAGTGATGCGATGAACACTGAAGCTTTCTTT. The gene calls are TRBV24-1 and TRBJ1-1; D gene ambiguous. Trimming took 3 bases from V and 0 from J, leaving 4 bases between them. CDR1 and CDR2 (germline): KGHDR, SFDVKD. The CDR3 spans 13 residues.

The rearrangement joins TRBV12-3 or TRBV12-4 to TRBJ2-7; 16 nucleotides align to TRBD2. The CDR3 runs 13 residues. Trimming removed 5 bases from V and 11 bases from J; junction bases left unmatched: 3. CDR3 sequence: CASSPGTSGREYF. CDR3 coding DNA: TGTGCCAGCAGTCCCGGGACTAGCGGGAGGGAGTACTTC.

The chain uses TRBV3-1 (or the pseudogene TRBV3-2) and TRBJ1-3, with a possible D match to TRBD1 (5 bases). With 3 bases removed from V and 0 bases from J, the gap between germline ends came to 15 bases. In germline, CDR1 is LGHDT, CDR2 YNNKEL (reference sequence). This CDR3 is 17 amino acids long. CDR3 sequence: CASSHPPGHYSGNTIYF. DNA for the CDR3: TGTGCCAGCAGCCATCCCCCAGGGCACTACTCTGGAAACACCATATATTTT.

With regard to this clone: The identical CDR3 is also encoded by other nucleotide sequences in the sample. V usage is TRBV28 and J usage is TRBJ1-2; a possible D gene is TRBD1 (5 bases). The CDR3 loop spans 13 amino acids. Between the trimmed V and J ends, which lost 5 bases and 3 bases, there was a span of 10 bases. Germline CDR1 is MDHEN and CDR2 is SYDVKM. The CDR3 region is CASSLGGDYGYTF. CDR3 nucleotide sequence: TGTGCCAGCAGTCTGGGGGGAGACTATGGCTACACCTTC.

The chain uses TRBV19 and TRBJ1-2; D call uncertain. The CDR3 runs to 15 residues. In germline, CDR1 is LNHDA, CDR2 SQIVND (reference sequence). The ends were cut back, 6 bases at V and 8 bases at J, with 22 bases in the middle. The CDR3 bases are TGTGCCAGTAGCGCTTCGGCAGGTGGTGGAGGGGGCTACACCTTC. This encodes CASSASAGGGGGYTF.